This T cell receptor beta chain emerged from a study of shared clonotypes between healthy human individuals. Study background: Each donor's CD8 memory used one plate, CD8 naive two, each CD4 subset three. Study-level points and caveats: Memory subsets generally showed smaller estimated richness than naive subsets did. A handful of donors showed sharing of about 5.5% of naive CD4 clonotypes.

Trimming removed 4 bases at V and 8 bases at J, with 12 bases between. Germline V gene sequence: CDR1 WNHNN, CDR2 SYGVQD (reference sequence). The CDR3 covers 13 residues. This clone has just one count. Antigen unknown. Positively selected for CCR7, the CD45RO-negative cells used as naive CD8 cells excluded terminally differentiated effector memory CD45RA+ cells. The table came from immunoSEQ multiplex PCR; TCRdb's copy has only in-frame clones and leaves some out. The sample holds about 680,000 clones, just over 90% seen once. The origin of this receptor is a man aged 25-45 years in good health. V usage is TRBV10-1 and J usage is TRBJ2-1; D remains unclear. The sample was naive CD8+ T cells sorted from blood. This chain's CDR3 is CASSGANLDEQFF. CDR3 nucleotide sequence: TGCGCCAGCAGTGGAGCCAACTTGGATGAGCAGTTCTTC.